This T cell receptor beta chain was obtained from a study of blood T cell repertoires in COVID-19. Study-level information: COVID-19 samples, acute and convalescent, were from the United States, Italy and Spain. PBMCs, B-cell-depleted T cells, or T cells provided the cDNA or gDNA that made up the material.

Patients at the Seattle site were enrolled during active infection and followed longitudinally. V dropped 2 bases and J dropped 4 bases, with 14 bases sitting between them. CDR1 and CDR2 from the germline V gene are KGHSH and LQKENI. The CDR3 is 15 amino acids. Under the authors' procedure: Amplification of reference gene primers provided the estimated nucleated cell counts. Clones were sequenced by immunoSEQ multiplex PCR, and TCRdb holds only the in-frame ones, with some missing. V and J calls and clone size are as listed in that table; D and trimming were resolved from the DNA. The data hold over 150,000 clones, with approximately 91% observed a single time.

The clonotype was recovered from a man between 18 and 29 years old with COVID-19, enrolled during active disease. This chain uses TRBV18 with TRBJ2-5, with D maybe TRBD1 (6 bases). The specimen was peripheral blood. CDR3 coding DNA: TGTGCCAGCTCACCAAAGTCACGACAGGTAGAGACCCAGTACTTC. Amino acid sequence: CASSPKSRQVETQYF.